Given below is one TCR beta chain in context. The antigen remains unidentified. There are 15 residues in the CDR3. The germline CDR1 and CDR2 sequences are DFQATT and SNEGSKA (reference sequence). One entry per CDR3 protein, without DNA, is what TCRdb gives after re-calling the 5' RACE reads. The sample includes just over 300,000 distinct CDR3 sequences. The data are from a study of monozygotic twins with inflammatory bowel disease. Broader study findings: TCRbeta inverse Simpson diversity was decreased in IBD patients versus healthy co-twins. Versus healthy twins, IBD patients showed fewer clonotypes shared with others, especially with disease activity.

Unsorted whole blood yielded the total RNA, with T cells left unselected. The chain is built from TRBV20-1 and TRBJ2-5; TCRdb's assignment of TRBD1 cannot be checked, as there is no DNA. This sequence originates from a human donor with ulcerative colitis or Crohn's disease, or a healthy co-twin of an affected twin (not recorded which). The sample was blood. This CDR3 reads CSAPGTRGRQETQYF.